This T cell receptor beta chain was recorded in a study of cytomegalovirus exposure and HLA in healthy donors. Study-wide context: A prior study identified just under 120 million unique TCR beta sequences from around 180 million T cells. Study conclusions and caveats: Based on reports, TCR beta sequences accurately predicted HLA-A and HLA-B alleles for most subjects. The study listed about 150 cytomegalovirus-associated TCR beta chains. Donors were assumed by presence/absence analyses to have roughly uniform sequencing depth.

Trimming took off 2 bases at V and 9 bases at J, with 17 bases between the two ends. Germline values: CDR1 MDHEN, CDR2 SYDVKM. This CDR3 region has 15 residues. To note about this clone: What it binds is not known.

This PCR relied on a set of 60 Vbeta primers and 13 Jbeta primers. The repertoire was sequenced with immunoSEQ multiplex PCR; TCRdb's copy has only in-frame clones and lacks some. The sample holds over 60,000 clones, approximately 70% seen once. This receptor was obtained from a male donor in good health and CMV-seropositive. The sequenced sample consisted of PBMCs. This chain links TRBV28 with TRBJ2-1; D is possibly TRBD2 (5 bases). The CDR3 bases are TGTGCCAGCAGTTTAGGAGGACCCAATGAGGGTGAGCAGTTCTTC. Protein sequence: CASSLGGPNEGEQFF.